The entry below describes one TCR beta chain. There were healthy Caucasian individuals from Russia, aged roughly 6 to 100, serving as donors. A minimum of 7 million PBMCs was isolated per sample. Total RNA was extracted at no less than 5 micrograms per sample. The CDR3 runs to 14 residues. Between the trimmed V and J ends, which lost 4 bases and 6 bases, there was a span of 13 bases. Germline assignment: CDR1 LNHNV and CDR2 YYDKDF (reference sequence). For the second PCR, which ran for 7 to 11 cycles, a sample-barcoded 5' primer and a J-beta primer mix were used. TCRdb called the 5' RACE reads again in MiXCR, with one record for every CDR3 protein. The data hold some 1.4 million distinct CDR3 sequences, with 42% observed a single time. This sample stems from a study of blood T cells in healthy people across ages. On the study more broadly: With template switching, about one barcoded beta molecule was captured per two T cells.

This rearrangement joins TRBV15 to TRBJ2-1, with D possibly matching TRBD1 (6 bases). This receptor was obtained from a woman aged 18-29 years in good health. The sample consisted of blood. DNA of the CDR3: TGTGCCACCAGCAACAGACAGGCCACCAATGAGCAGTTCTTC. This translates into CATSNRQATNEQFF.